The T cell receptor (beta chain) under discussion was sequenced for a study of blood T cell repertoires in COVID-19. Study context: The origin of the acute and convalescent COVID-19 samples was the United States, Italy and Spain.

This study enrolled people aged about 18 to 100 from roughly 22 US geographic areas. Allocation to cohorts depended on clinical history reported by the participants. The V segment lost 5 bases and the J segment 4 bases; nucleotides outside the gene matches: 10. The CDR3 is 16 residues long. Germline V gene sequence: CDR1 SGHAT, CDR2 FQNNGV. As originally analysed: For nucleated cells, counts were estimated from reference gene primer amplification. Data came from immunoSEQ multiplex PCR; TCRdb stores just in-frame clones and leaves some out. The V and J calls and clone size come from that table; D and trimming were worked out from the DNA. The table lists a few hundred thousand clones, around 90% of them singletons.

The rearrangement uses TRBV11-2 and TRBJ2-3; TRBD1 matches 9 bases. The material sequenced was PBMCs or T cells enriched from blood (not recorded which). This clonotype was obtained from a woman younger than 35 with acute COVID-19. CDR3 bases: TGTGCCAGCAGCGTGGGTCGCGGGGACAGGGCAGATACGCAGTATTTT. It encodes CASSVGRGDRADTQYF. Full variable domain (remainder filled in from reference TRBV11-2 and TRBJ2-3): EAGVAQSPRYKIIEKRQSVAFWCNPISGHATLYWYQQILGQGPKLLIQFQNNGVVDDSQLPKDRFSAERLKGVDSTLKIQPAKLEDSAVYLCASSVGRGDRADTQYFGPGTRLTVL.